The 21 T cell receptor beta chains reported below all come from one sample, sequenced in a study of naive and memory T cell subsets. Study-wide findings and caveats: Especially in CD8 cells, naive repertoires contained a few larger clonotypes, possibly CD45RA-re-expressing memory cells.

The beta constant-region primer was an equimolar mix of two oligonucleotides covering TRBC1 and TRBC2. Ligated cDNA was amplified by four rounds of PCR with nested alpha and beta constant-region primers and SP2. TCRdb independently ran MiXCR on the UMI-ligation and nested PCR reads; one entry per CDR3 protein. The repertoire holds 85,000 to 130,000 distinct CDR3 sequences, with around 15% as singletons. Which antigens these TCRs recognize remains unknown. The sequencing input was naive CD8+ T cells from blood. Source of these receptors: a human donor in good health.

The rearrangement links TRBV29-1 to TRBJ1-3; D remains unclear. CDR1 and CDR2 from the germline V gene are SQVTM and ANQGSEA. The V and J ends lost 4 bases and 1 base respectively, with 14 bases between them. The CDR3 contains 15 residues. CDR3 nucleotide sequence: TGCAGCGTTGTCCGGTGGTCGGAATCTGGAAACACCATATATTTT. It codes for CSVVRWSESGNTIYF. Complete variable domain (other parts from reference TRBV29-1 and TRBJ1-3): SAVISQKPSRDICQRGTSLTIQCQVDSQVTMMFWYRQQPGQSLTLIATANQGSEATYESGFVIDKFPISRPNLTFSTLTVSNMSPEDSSIYLCSVVRWSESGNTIYFGEGSWLTVV.

The chain has TRBV12-3 or TRBV12-4 and TRBJ2-7, with TRBD1 matching 7 bases. V lost 2 bases to trimming and J lost 6 bases; unmatched junction nucleotides: 4. The CDR3 totals 13 residues. Here the CDR3 reads CASSLSSGGEQYF. CDR3 bases: TGTGCCAGCAGTTTATCGTCAGGGGGCGAGCAGTACTTC.

This clonotype was recorded a few times. The chain is built from TRBV27 and TRBJ2-5; 8 nucleotides match TRBD1. After removal of 6 bases from V and 1 base from J, the junction contained 10 bases not matched to a gene. The CDR3 runs to 16 residues. The germline V gene has CDR1 MNHEY and CDR2 SMNVEV (reference sequence). The CDR3 spells CASSPRGRGIQETQYF. Here the CDR3 DNA reads TGTGCCAGCAGCCCCAGGGGGCGCGGAATCCAAGAGACCCAGTACTTC.

The CDR3 region has the DNA TGTGCCAGCAGCACCGGACGGGAAAATTCACCCCTCCACTTT. It encodes CASSTGRENSPLHF. This chain uses TRBV5-4 with TRBJ1-6; no clear D. This CDR3 contains 14 residues. Trimming shortened V by 4 bases and J by 7 bases, and 12 bases separated the two germline ends. Germline V gene data show CDR1 as SGHNT and CDR2 as YYREEE (reference sequence).

This clonotype has ten or more counts. The V call is TRBV4-3, the J call TRBJ1-4; D possibly corresponds to TRBD1 (5 bases). Per germline, CDR1 LGHNA and CDR2 YSLEER. Trimming removed 4 bases from V and 0 bases from J, with 21 bases in between. CDR3 size: 19 residues. The CDR3 sequence: CASSPNGGSWGATNEKLFF. The CDR3 bases are TGCGCCAGCAGCCCCAACGGGGGGTCCTGGGGGGCAACTAATGAAAAACTGTTTTTT.

This clonotype was observed a few times. DNA for the CDR3: TGTGCCAGCTCACCACACAGGACCGCCTACGAGCAGTACTTC. Translated, it gives CASSPHRTAYEQYF. The chain joins TRBV18 to TRBJ2-7; a possible D gene is TRBD1 (5 bases). This CDR3 is 14 amino acids long. Trimming shortened V by 1 base and J by 2 bases, and 9 bases separated the two germline ends. Germline-derived CDR1 and CDR2 are KGHSH and LQKENI. The full variable domain, its missing parts supplied by reference TRBV18 and TRBJ2-7, is NAGVMQNPRHLVRRRGQEARLRCSPMKGHSHVYWYRQLPEEGLKFMVYLQKENIIDESGMPKERFSAEFPKEGPSILRIQQVVRGDSAAYFCASSPHRTAYEQYFGPGTRLTVT.

The CDR3 nucleotides read TGTGCCAGCAGCGTAGACCTGATGAACACTGAAGCTTTCTTT. It specifies CASSVDLMNTEAFF. V is TRBV9 and J is TRBJ1-1; D is unclear. Between the trimmed V and J ends, which lost 0 bases and 0 bases, there was a span of 6 bases. The CDR3 runs 14 residues. CDR1 is SGDLS and CDR2 is YYNGEE in the germline V gene.

This chain connects TRBV13 to TRBJ2-3, with 8 bases matching TRBD2. Germline loops: CDR1 PRHDT, CDR2 FYEKMQ (reference sequence). V lost 4 bases to trimming and J lost 2 bases; unmatched junction nucleotides: 11. The CDR3 has 17 amino acids. The DNA of the CDR3 is TGTGCCAGCAGCTGGACTAGCCCAACTGGCCCCACAGATACGCAGTATTTT. This encodes CASSWTSPTGPTDTQYF.

This clonotype has at least ten counts. The V and J genes are TRBV4-3 and TRBJ2-7, with 7 bases fitting TRBD2. This CDR3 is 16 amino acids long. J lost 4 bases, V lost 0 bases, and 9 bases had no gene match. Germline V CDR1 and CDR2: LGHNA, YSLEER. CDR3 region: CASSQDSGREGYEQYF. CDR3 in DNA: TGCGCCAGCAGCCAAGATAGCGGCAGGGAGGGGTACGAGCAGTACTTC.

This clonotype was counted only a few times. The gene calls are TRBV12-3 or TRBV12-4 and TRBJ2-5, with a possible D match to TRBD1 (6 bases). The CDR3 covers 13 residues. The V end lost 6 bases, the J end lost 2 bases, and 10 bases lay between the germline ends. Written as DNA, the CDR3 is TGTGCCAGCAGCTCACAGGGTCAAGAGACCCAGTACTTC. This sequence encodes CASSSQGQETQYF.

V gene TRBV7-9 combines with J gene TRBJ1-1; D is perhaps TRBD1 (6 bases). The CDR3 consists of 14 residues. Trimming left V 4 bases short and J 1 base short, with 10 bases between. CDR1 SEHNR and CDR2 FQNEAQ come from the germline V gene (reference sequence). For the CDR3, the DNA is TGTGCCAGCAGCTCGTGGACAGAGAACACTGAAGCTTTCTTT. Its translation: CASSSWTENTEAFF.

This clonotype has a count of ten or more. The chain uses TRBV28 and TRBJ2-3, with D possibly being TRBD1 (5 bases). The V gene lost 7 bases and the J gene lost 4 bases, with 15 bases spanning the gap. Looked up from germline, CDR1 is MDHEN and CDR2 is SYDVKM. The CDR3 is 14 amino acids. In DNA, the CDR3 is TGTGCCAGCAACCTGGACCTAGGGGCAGATACGCAGTATTTT. As protein: CASNLDLGADTQYF.

At least ten counts were recorded for this clonotype. The chain uses TRBV7-8 and TRBJ2-1; tentative D call: TRBD2 (5 bases). Trimming removed 0 bases from V and 6 bases from J, with 18 bases in between. Looked up from germline, CDR1 is SGHVS and CDR2 is FQNEAQ. The CDR3 contains 17 residues. DNA for the CDR3: TGTGCCAGCAGCTTAGCGCGGGCGACAAGGAACTTCAATGAGCAGTTCTTC. Encoded protein: CASSLARATRNFNEQFF. Full variable domain (missing parts from reference TRBV7-8 and TRBJ2-1): GAGVSQSPRYKVAKRGQDVALRCDPISGHVSLFWYQQALGQGPEFLTYFQNEAQLDKSGLPSDRFFAERPEGSVSTLKIQRTQQEDSAVYLCASSLARATRNFNEQFFGPGTRLTVL.

This clonotype occurred many times. The DNA of the CDR3 is TGTGCCTGGGGGGGGGCGAACACTGAAGCTTTCTTT. This translates into CAWGGANTEAFF. This chain joins TRBV30 and TRBJ1-1; D is perhaps TRBD1 (6 bases). The ends were cut back, 5 bases at V and 1 base at J, with 8 bases in the middle. Germline-derived CDR1 and CDR2 are GTSNPN and SVGIG (reference sequence). CDR3 length: 12 amino acids.

The chain links TRBV28 to TRBJ2-7; 13 positions match TRBD2. CDR1 is MDHEN and CDR2 is SYDVKM in the germline V gene. The CDR3 consists of 16 residues. With V trimmed by 5 bases and J by 3 bases, 7 bases remained unmatched. The CDR3 here is CASSQIGTSGNYEQYF. As DNA, the CDR3 is TGTGCCAGCAGTCAAATAGGGACTAGCGGGAACTACGAGCAGTACTTC.

This clonotype has only a few counts. This sequence joins TRBV12-3 or TRBV12-4 and TRBJ2-3, with 9 positions matching TRBD2. The CDR3 contains 16 residues. Unmatched junction bases numbered 8, after V lost 2 bases and J lost 5 bases. The CDR3 region is CASSLSRGGAGDTQYF. Written as DNA, the CDR3 is TGTGCCAGCAGTTTAAGCCGCGGGGGGGCCGGAGATACGCAGTATTTT.

A few counts support this clonotype. This chain joins TRBV15 and TRBJ1-2, with TRBD1 identical over 8 bases. The V segment lost 3 bases and the J segment 8 bases; nucleotides outside the gene matches: 8. From germline, CDR1 is LNHNV and CDR2 YYDKDF (reference sequence). The CDR3 is made up of 14 amino acids. The CDR3 loop is CATSSDRGLPGYTF. CDR3 bases: TGTGCCACCAGCAGCGACAGGGGCCTCCCGGGCTACACCTTC.

Ten or more counts support this clonotype. CDR3 sequence: CASSLGLRGTEAFF. CDR3 DNA: TGTGCCAGCAGCTTAGGTTTGAGGGGCACTGAAGCTTTCTTT. This chain connects TRBV13 to TRBJ1-1; a possible D gene is TRBD1 (5 bases). Trimming pared 0 bases from V and 4 bases from J, leaving 9 bases between. The CDR3 contains 14 residues. Looked up from germline, CDR1 is PRHDT and CDR2 is FYEKMQ (reference sequence).

This clonotype was observed a handful of times. V and J are TRBV24-1 and TRBJ2-1; perhaps TRBD1 as D (5 bases). Trimming took off 5 bases at V and 15 bases at J, with 19 bases between the two ends. The CDR3 is 13 amino acids. Germline V gives CDR1 KGHDR, CDR2 SFDVKD. DNA of the CDR3: TGTGCCACCAGTGGGAAAGGGGCTGGGTCTCCGTTCTTC. Translated, it gives CATSGKGAGSPFF.

This clonotype appeared many times. V gene TRBV29-1 combines with J gene TRBJ2-1; 10 nucleotides align to TRBD2. Trimming took 3 bases from V and 4 from J; bases not matched to a gene: 6. CDR1 is SQVTM and CDR2 is ANQGSEA in the germline V gene. CDR3 length equals 15 residues. CDR3: CSVESGTSVYNEQFF. The DNA of the CDR3 is TGCAGCGTTGAGTCCGGGACTAGCGTATACAATGAGCAGTTCTTC.

This clonotype has a handful of counts. The chain joins TRBV9 to TRBJ2-3, with D tentatively TRBD1 (6 bases). Trimming took off 4 bases at V and 2 bases at J, with 11 bases between the two ends. The CDR3 runs to 14 residues. Germline V gene data show CDR1 as SGDLS and CDR2 as YYNGEE. The CDR3 coding sequence is TGTGCCAGCAGCCTCGGACAGCACACAGATACGCAGTATTTT. Its protein product is CASSLGQHTDTQYF.